One T cell receptor beta chain is described in this entry. The data are from a study of blood T cell repertoires in COVID-19. Study-level information: Collection of acute and convalescent COVID-19 samples took place in the United States, Italy and Spain. T cells, B-cell-depleted T cells, or PBMCs provided the cDNA or gDNA that served as material.

There are 17 residues in the CDR3. Trimming took 3 bases from V and 1 from J; bases not matched to a gene: 7. CDR1 and CDR2 (germline): GTSNPN, SVGIG (reference sequence). The authors' processing: Amplifying reference gene primers gave estimates of nucleated cell counts. Assay used: immunoSEQ multiplex PCR; TCRdb lists only in-frame clones, some missing. V and J calls and clone size follow that table, whereas D and trimming were derived from the DNA. The sample has some 200,000 clones, under 90% seen once. Sequenced input: peripheral blood. This TCR was recovered from an elderly man with acute or convalescent COVID-19. The chain couples TRBV30 to TRBJ1-5; 12 positions agree with TRBD1. The CDR3 DNA sequence: TGTGCCTGGAGCCGGGACAGGGGGCTTGGAAGCAATCAGCCCCAGCATTTT. This encodes CAWSRDRGLGSNQPQHF.